Presented here are 2 T cell receptor beta chains from one specimen sequenced in a study of T cells in Graves' hyperthyroidism and ophthalmopathy. Amplification targeted TCR beta CDR3 regions from RNA transcripts. HTBI primers drove first-round RT-PCR of the TCR CDR3. Each CDR3 protein is one row after TCRdb ran MiXCR on the multiplex PCR reads. In the table there are a few hundred thousand distinct CDR3 sequences, approximately 15% of which are singletons. Material for sequencing was blood. These receptors originate from a middle-aged woman with Graves' ophthalmopathy.

This clonotype has a handful of counts. The rearrangement uses TRBV27 and TRBJ1-4, with 7 bases aligning to TRBD1. V trimming: 3 bases; J trimming: 5 bases; junction bases outside the gene matches: 3. Germline V gene lookup returns CDR1 MNHEY and CDR2 SMNVEV (reference sequence). This CDR3 contains 14 residues. The CDR3 protein is CASSFTGANEKLFF. The CDR3 bases are TGTGCCAGCAGTTTTACAGGGGCAAATGAAAAACTGTTTTTT.

CDR3 DNA sequence: TGTGCCAGCAGCTTCGGACCGGTCTACTATGAAGGCTACACCTTC. It encodes CASSFGPVYYEGYTF. The rearrangement links TRBV7-9 to TRBJ1-2, with D unresolved. Germline assignment: CDR1 SEHNR and CDR2 FQNEAQ (reference sequence). V dropped 3 bases and J dropped 8 bases, with 19 bases sitting between them. The CDR3 is 15 residues long.